This T cell receptor beta chain was sequenced for a study of post-analysis software for immune sequencing data. Regarding this clonotype: Antigen specificity is unknown.

Unique molecular identifiers were present in the TCR beta cDNA libraries. TCRdb ran MiXCR on the PCR reads and lists one entry per CDR3 protein. The sample lists roughly 670,000 distinct CDR3 sequences; 55% to 60% were seen once. V shed 1 base and J shed 4 bases, with 17 bases lying between them. The germline V gene encodes CDR1 SGHAT and CDR2 FQNNGV. The CDR3 consists of 17 residues. Study outcomes and limitations: When patients were compared with controls, a handful of TRBV segments were more frequent, TRBV5-6, TRBV5-1 and TRBV20-1 among them.

The TCR was taken from a girl under 10 years old with multiple sclerosis. The chain uses TRBV11-2 and TRBJ2-1; D perhaps matches TRBD1 (6 bases). Sequences were obtained from blood. The CDR3 region is CASSLVQGPIQYNEQFF. The CDR3 DNA reads TGTGCCAGCAGCTTAGTTCAGGGGCCGATACAATACAATGAGCAGTTCTTC.